The clone carrying this TCR beta chain was recorded a few times. Its matching antigen is unknown. Included in the TCR beta cDNA libraries were unique molecular identifiers. TCRdb reanalysed the PCR reads using MiXCR and keeps one entry per CDR3 protein. Here the sample spans roughly 870,000 distinct CDR3 sequences, 53% being singletons. This sample is drawn from a study of post-analysis software for immune sequencing data. General study points: In patients, TRBV5-6, TRBV5-1 and TRBV20-1 belonged to four or five TRBV segments found more frequently than in controls.

Trimming removed 1 base from V and 3 bases from J; junction bases left unmatched: 4. The CDR3 covers 14 residues. CDR1 and CDR2 (germline): SQVTM, ANQGSEA. V usage is TRBV29-1 and J usage is TRBJ2-7, with 9 bases fitting TRBD2. This sequence was found in a girl aged 10 to 17 with multiple sclerosis. Sequenced input: blood. The CDR3 here is CSVEGGSGSYEQYF. In DNA form, the CDR3 reads TGCAGCGTTGAAGGGGGTAGCGGGAGCTACGAGCAGTACTTC.